The sequence of this TCR beta chain was determined in a study of cytomegalovirus exposure and HLA in healthy donors. The PCR employed 60 Vbeta primers together with 13 Jbeta primers. The repertoire was sequenced with immunoSEQ multiplex PCR; TCRdb's copy has only in-frame clones and lacks some. This sample has roughly 160,000 clones, with approximately 79% found just once. With regard to this clone: The target antigen is unknown.

Overall study findings and caveats: Analyzed later, association rates of TCRs varied across HLA loci, with DRB1 most and HLA-C fewest. The majority of CMV-associated TCR beta chains were reported as apparently HLA-restricted in a later analysis.

V lost 2 bases, J lost 6 bases, and 3 bases stayed unmatched. CDR3 length equals 12 residues. Germline CDR1 and CDR2: GTSNPN and SVGIG (reference sequence). Sequencing used PBMCs. V and J are TRBV30 and TRBJ2-7, with 8 bases lining up with TRBD1. This sequence originates from a man aged 55 to 70 in good health and CMV-seronegative. DNA of the CDR3: TGTGCCTGGAGTTCAGGGGGCGGCGAGCAGTACTTC. This codes for CAWSSGGGEQYF.